This TCR beta chain was recorded in a study of blood T cell repertoires in COVID-19. The protocol was immunoSEQ multiplex PCR, while the TCRdb copy is restricted to in-frame clones and leaves out a portion. The sample includes about 78,000 clones, about 83% of them seen just once. Germline loops: CDR1 LNHDA, CDR2 SQIVND (reference sequence). The ends were cut back, 4 bases at V and 4 bases at J, with 16 bases in the middle. The CDR3 is 15 residues long. The sequencing input was peripheral blood. The source of this sequence is a man aged 50-60 years with acute or convalescent COVID-19. The chain has TRBV19 and TRBJ2-5, with D perhaps TRBD2 (6 bases). CDR3 sequence: CASSSGGTSRETQYF. CDR3 in DNA: TGTGCCAGTAGTAGCGGCGGGACGTCCCGAGAGACCCAGTACTTC.